The 16 T cell receptor beta chains in this list originate from one sample, sequenced in a study of PD-1 blockade in classical Hodgkin lymphoma (dated by TCRdb to the early 2020s). The library was obtained by the immunoSEQ multiplex PCR assay. The source is immuneACCESS, and TCRdb retained only in-frame sequences with V and J called. Part of the clones is not carried over; for the studies checked, unresolved V genes explain less than half of this, and the remainder is unexplained. In all, the sample holds tens of thousands of clones, and approximately 80% of those were seen once. Jointly, the top ten make up around 8.8% of the sample. The intended sense of this specimen's time point label: cycle 2 day 1 (C2D1) of nivolumab. Relapse after autologous stem cell transplantation had occurred in all trial patients, and cohorts A, B and C were distinguished by prior brentuximab vedotin exposure. The sequences come from peripheral blood mononuclear cells (PBMCs), collected before the second cycle of nivolumab. All receptors come from a human donor with classical Hodgkin lymphoma.

This sequence joins TRBV7-9 and TRBJ2-1, with TRBD2 matching 7 bases. CDR1 is SEHNR and CDR2 is FQNEAQ in the germline V gene (reference sequence). The V and J ends lost 3 bases and 0 bases, in that order; junction bases with no gene match: 5. The CDR3 is 16 amino acids. The CDR3 protein is CASSFWGGSSYNEQFF. The CDR3 region has the DNA TGTGCCAGCAGCTTCTGGGGGGGTAGCTCCTACAATGAGCAGTTCTTC.

The rearrangement joins TRBV10-3 to TRBJ1-5; D is unclear. The CDR3 runs to 15 residues. CDR1 and CDR2 (germline): ENHRY, SYGVKD. The germline V and J ends were trimmed by 3 bases and 4 bases, with 13 bases remaining between them. This CDR3 is CAISDQITANQPQHF. DNA for the CDR3: TGTGCCATCAGTGATCAGATCACGGCAAATCAGCCCCAGCATTTT.

The chain joins TRBV7-9 to TRBJ2-1; TRBD1 is a possible D gene (6 bases). Trimming cost V 4 bases and J 10 bases, with 11 bases left between them. This CDR3 is built from 12 residues. CDR1 and CDR2 (germline): SEHNR, FQNEAQ (reference sequence). In nucleotides, the CDR3 is TGTGCCAGCAGCTCGGACAGTTTAGAGCAGTTCTTC. Encoded protein: CASSSDSLEQFF.

V and J are TRBV19 and TRBJ1-2; the D gene is possibly TRBD1 (5 bases). The ends were cut back, 6 bases at V and 1 base at J, with 12 bases in the middle. The CDR3 length is 14 residues. Germline CDR1 reads LNHDA; CDR2 reads SQIVND (reference sequence). The chain's CDR3 is CASSRDLRNYGYTF. For the CDR3, the DNA is TGTGCCAGTAGCCGGGACCTACGTAACTATGGCTACACCTTC.

This sequence joins TRBV11-3 and TRBJ2-3; perhaps TRBD2 as D (7 bases). The CDR3 runs 15 residues. Per germline, CDR1 SGHNT and CDR2 YENEEA. The V end was cut by 6 bases, the J end by 2 bases, with 15 bases between. CDR3: CASSPGGGPTDTQYF. The DNA for the CDR3 is TGTGCCAGCAGTCCGGGCGGGGGCCCCACAGATACGCAGTATTTT.

The chain uses TRBV13 and TRBJ2-3; D may match TRBD1 or TRBD2 (6 bases each). This CDR3 has 15 amino acids. Per germline, CDR1 PRHDT and CDR2 FYEKMQ (reference sequence). Trimming took 1 base from V and 4 from J, leaving 12 bases between them. The CDR3 region has the DNA TGTGCCAGCAGCTTAGCCGGGGGCGTTCCAGATACGCAGTATTTT. This codes for CASSLAGGVPDTQYF.

V gene TRBV6-6 combines with J gene TRBJ2-3; D gene ambiguous. Germline values: CDR1 MNHNY, CDR2 SVGAGI (reference sequence). Trimming took off 5 bases at V and 6 bases at J, with 15 bases between the two ends. This CDR3 has 14 amino acids. CDR3 residues: CASSGVPLPDTQYF. CDR3 coding DNA: TGTGCCAGCAGTGGGGTACCCTTGCCGGATACGCAGTATTTT.

The chain recombines TRBV7-2 with TRBJ2-7; D perhaps matches TRBD2 (5 bases). Germline V gene data show CDR1 as SGHTA and CDR2 as FQGNSA. The CDR3 covers 13 residues. V was cut by 0 bases and J by 10 bases, with 13 bases left in between. CDR3 in DNA: TGTGCCAGCAGCTTAGCCGACGGGGTAGTCCAGTACTTC. Encoded protein: CASSLADGVVQYF.

This rearrangement joins TRBV5-1 to TRBJ2-2, with D perhaps TRBD2 (6 bases). Looked up from germline, CDR1 is SGHRS and CDR2 is YFSETQ. V was cut by 2 bases and J by 2 bases, with 10 bases left in between. The CDR3 spans 15 residues. DNA for the CDR3: TGCGCCAGCAGCTTTGGGGGGACTAACACCGGGGAGCTGTTTTTT. As protein: CASSFGGTNTGELFF.

The chain links TRBV5-4 to TRBJ2-3; weak D call: TRBD2 (5 bases). The ends were cut back, 4 bases at V and 4 bases at J, with 16 bases in the middle. This CDR3 region has 15 residues. CDR1 is SGHNT, CDR2 YYREEE, per germline (reference sequence). The CDR3 is CASSQEARGADTQYF. CDR3 nucleotides: TGTGCCAGCAGCCAGGAGGCTCGTGGTGCAGATACGCAGTATTTT.

The chain employs TRBV6-6 and TRBJ2-3; D not resolved. The CDR3 is 13 residues long. V was pared by 0 bases and J by 6 bases, with 7 bases between. The V gene's germline CDR1 is MNHNY and CDR2 SVGAGI (reference sequence). CDR3 region: CASSYSLGDTQYF. The CDR3 nucleotides read TGTGCCAGCAGTTACTCCTTGGGGGATACGCAGTATTTT.

The gene calls are TRBV19 and TRBJ2-7; 11 bases line up with TRBD1. V shed 7 bases, J shed 4 bases, and the junction held 6 bases outside the gene matches. Per the germline V gene, CDR1 is LNHDA and CDR2 is SQIVND (reference sequence). This CDR3 is built from 14 residues. The CDR3 nucleotides read TGTGCCAGTACCCTAGGGACAGGGGGGTACGAGCAGTACTTC. Encoded protein: CASTLGTGGYEQYF.

In its sample, this clone was seen once. The genes are TRBV9 and TRBJ2-1; D is perhaps TRBD1 or TRBD2 (5 bases each). V dropped 4 bases and J dropped 4 bases, with 21 bases sitting between them. The CDR3 is 17 residues long. Per germline, CDR1 SGDLS and CDR2 YYNGEE. The CDR3 coding sequence is TGTGCCAGCAGCCCTATATCGGGGACCCTGGCTTACAATGAGCAGTTCTTC. Protein product: CASSPISGTLAYNEQFF. The whole variable domain, filled in from reference TRBV9 and TRBJ2-1, reads DSGVTQTPKHLITATGQRVTLRCSPRSGDLSVYWYQQSLDQGLQFLIQYYNGEERAKGNILERFSAQQFPDLHSELNLSSLELGDSALYFCASSPISGTLAYNEQFFGPGTRLTVL.

J is TRBJ2-5 and V is TRBV18, with D possibly being TRBD1 (6 bases). Germline V gene sequence: CDR1 KGHSH, CDR2 LQKENI. The CDR3 length is 13 residues. Trimming removed 4 bases from V and 5 bases from J, with 11 bases in between. The CDR3 here is CASSHRDGETQYF. The CDR3 coding sequence is TGTGCCAGCTCACACAGGGATGGGGAGACCCAGTACTTC.

The gene calls are TRBV18 and TRBJ1-1, with TRBD1 matching 10 bases. Unmatched junction bases numbered 8, after V lost 4 bases and J lost 0 bases. The CDR3 is 17 residues long. Per the germline V gene, CDR1 is KGHSH and CDR2 is LQKENI. In nucleotides, the CDR3 is TGTGCCAGCTCACAAACGAGACAGGGGGCCCTGAACACTGAAGCTTTCTTT. Encoded protein: CASSQTRQGALNTEAFF.

V usage is TRBV10-3 and J usage is TRBJ1-1, with D tentatively TRBD1 (6 bases). Germline values: CDR1 ENHRY, CDR2 SYGVKD. V dropped 8 bases and J dropped 4 bases, with 17 bases sitting between them. This CDR3 has 14 residues. The CDR3 region has the DNA TGTGCCATCTCACAGGGAGGGTCAAGCACTGAAGCTTTCTTT. Translating gives CAISQGGSSTEAFF.